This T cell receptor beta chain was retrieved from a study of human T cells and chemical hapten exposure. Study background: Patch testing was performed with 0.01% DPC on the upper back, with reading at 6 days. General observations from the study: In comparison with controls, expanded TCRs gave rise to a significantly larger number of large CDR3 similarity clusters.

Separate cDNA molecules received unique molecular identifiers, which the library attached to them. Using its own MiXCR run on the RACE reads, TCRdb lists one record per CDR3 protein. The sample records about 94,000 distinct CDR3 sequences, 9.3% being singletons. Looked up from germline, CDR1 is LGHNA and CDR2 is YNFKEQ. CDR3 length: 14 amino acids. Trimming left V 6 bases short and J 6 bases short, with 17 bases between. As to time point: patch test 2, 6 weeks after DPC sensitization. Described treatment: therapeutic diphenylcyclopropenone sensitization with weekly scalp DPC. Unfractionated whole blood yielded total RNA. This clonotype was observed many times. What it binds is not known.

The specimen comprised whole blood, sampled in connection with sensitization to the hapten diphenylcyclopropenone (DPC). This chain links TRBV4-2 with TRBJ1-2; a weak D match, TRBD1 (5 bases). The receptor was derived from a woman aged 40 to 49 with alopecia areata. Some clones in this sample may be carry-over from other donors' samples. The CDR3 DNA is TGTGCCAGCAGAAAGAGCGACAGTACCCATGGCTACACCTTC. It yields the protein CASRKSDSTHGYTF.